The 12 T cell receptor beta chains reported below all come from one sample, sequenced in a study of control samples from healthy donors and cancer patients. The assay was immunoSEQ multiplex PCR, and TCRdb's table has in-frame clones only and misses some. The repertoire holds about 110,000 clones, with roughly 90% as singletons. Sequenced sample: blood. The receptors stem from a woman in her fifties or sixties in good health.

This chain connects TRBV7-2 to TRBJ1-2, with D possibly being TRBD1 (5 bases). This CDR3 spans 14 amino acids. Germline lookup yields CDR1 SGHTA and CDR2 FQGNSA. The germline V and J ends were trimmed by 5 bases and 7 bases, with 17 bases remaining between them. The DNA of the CDR3 is TGTGCCAGCAGCCGGACTTCGGGGGGTAGTGGCTACACCTTC. Amino acids: CASSRTSGGSGYTF.

This sequence joins TRBV7-9 and TRBJ2-1, with D possibly matching TRBD1 (6 bases). Germline-derived CDR1 and CDR2 are SEHNR and FQNEAQ (reference sequence). CDR3 length: 15 amino acids. Trimming pared 5 bases from V and 8 bases from J, leaving 19 bases between. The CDR3, as DNA: TGTGCCAGCAGCGTCCAAGGGCTAGAGGGGGATGAGCAGTTCTTC. It yields the protein CASSVQGLEGDEQFF.

V is TRBV30 and J is TRBJ2-5, with TRBD1 identical over 8 bases. Germline values: CDR1 GTSNPN, CDR2 SVGIG (reference sequence). There are 13 residues in the CDR3. V dropped 3 bases and J dropped 5; count of bases not matched to a gene: 5. CDR3 residues: CAWSSQGAETQYF. Here the CDR3 DNA reads TGTGCCTGGAGCAGCCAGGGGGCCGAGACCCAGTACTTC.

The genes are TRBV6-5 and TRBJ1-4; D might be TRBD1 (6 bases). In germline, CDR1 is MNHEY, CDR2 SVGAGI. V was pared by 2 bases and J by 6 bases, with 10 bases between. The CDR3 totals 14 residues. CDR3 in amino acids: CASSYNREDEKLFF. CDR3 DNA sequence: TGTGCCAGCAGTTACAACAGGGAGGATGAAAAACTGTTTTTT.

The chain has TRBV30 and TRBJ2-3; D unresolved. Trimming pared 5 bases from V and 7 bases from J, leaving 10 bases between. The CDR3 sequence is 11 residues long. The germline CDR1 and CDR2 sequences are GTSNPN and SVGIG (reference sequence). The CDR3 protein is CAWGPGYTQYF. The CDR3 DNA sequence: TGTGCCTGGGGTCCGGGCTATACGCAGTATTTT.

The chain recombines TRBV7-2 with TRBJ2-1, with D perhaps TRBD2 (5 bases). The CDR3 extends over 15 amino acids. Trimming removed 5 bases at V and 4 bases at J, with 15 bases between. CDR1 and CDR2 (germline): SGHTA, FQGNSA. CDR3 sequence (DNA): TGTGCCAGCAGCCCCGCTAGCAACTCGTACAATGAGCAGTTCTTC. It translates to CASSPASNSYNEQFF.

V and J are TRBV6-5 and TRBJ2-5; unclear D gene. The CDR3 is made up of 11 amino acids. Trimming stripped 11 bases from V and 5 bases from J, with 12 bases between. Germline V gives CDR1 MNHEY, CDR2 SVGAGI. As DNA, the CDR3 is TGTGCCGCGAGACTCGGGGAGACCCAGTACTTC. It yields the protein CAARLGETQYF.

The chain combines TRBV4-3 with TRBJ1-5; D ambiguous. CDR3 length equals 14 residues. With 0 bases removed from V and 1 base from J, the gap between germline ends came to 4 bases. The germline V gene has CDR1 LGHNA and CDR2 YSLEER. CDR3 nucleotides: TGCGCCAGCAGCCAAGAGTGGAGCAATCAGCCCCAGCATTTT. Translation: CASSQEWSNQPQHF.

There are a few counts of this clone. The chain couples TRBV4-2 to TRBJ2-2, with D unclear. Deletions cut 4 bases from V and 0 bases from J, with 12 bases between. The CDR3 runs to 16 residues. CDR1 and CDR2 from the germline V gene are LGHNA and YNFKEQ. CDR3 coding DNA: TGTGCCAGCAGCCGGGCAACAGTCCCGAACACCGGGGAGCTGTTTTTT. It encodes CASSRATVPNTGELFF.

The V gene is TRBV16, the J gene TRBJ1-5; D is uncertain. V was pared by 4 bases and J by 0 bases, with 7 bases between. The CDR3 has 14 residues. The germline V gene encodes CDR1 KGHSY and CDR2 FQNENV. The CDR3 sequence: CASSRRNSNQPQHF. DNA for the CDR3: TGTGCCAGCAGCCGGAGAAATAGCAATCAGCCCCAGCATTTT.

The chain has TRBV7-2 and TRBJ2-5, with D possibly TRBD1 on 6 matching bases. The CDR3 length is 13 residues. CDR1 is SGHTA, CDR2 FQGNSA, per germline. Trimming left V 7 bases short and J 4 bases short, with 13 bases between. Here the CDR3 reads CASTDRRVETQYF. The CDR3 region has the DNA TGTGCCAGCACCGACAGGCGGGTAGAGACCCAGTACTTC.

V usage is TRBV10-1 and J usage is TRBJ1-2, with D perhaps matching TRBD1 (5 bases). The CDR3 covers 13 residues. Germline V gene sequence: CDR1 WNHNN, CDR2 SYGVQD (reference sequence). Trimming removed 7 bases at V and 4 bases at J, with 13 bases between. The CDR3 loop is CASIRPGVYGYTF. In DNA, the CDR3 is TGCGCCAGCATAAGACCGGGGGTCTATGGCTACACCTTC.